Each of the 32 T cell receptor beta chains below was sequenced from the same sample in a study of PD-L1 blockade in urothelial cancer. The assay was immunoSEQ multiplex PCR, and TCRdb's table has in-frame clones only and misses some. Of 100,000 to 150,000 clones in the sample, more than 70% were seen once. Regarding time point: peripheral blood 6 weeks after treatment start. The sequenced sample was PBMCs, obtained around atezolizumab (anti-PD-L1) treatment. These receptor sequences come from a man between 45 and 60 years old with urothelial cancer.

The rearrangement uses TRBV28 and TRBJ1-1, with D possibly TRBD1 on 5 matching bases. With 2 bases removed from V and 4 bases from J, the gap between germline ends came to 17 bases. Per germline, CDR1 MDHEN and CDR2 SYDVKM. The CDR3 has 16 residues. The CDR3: CASSLPRGGGSTEAFF. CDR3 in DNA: TGTGCCAGCAGTTTACCCCGGGGGGGAGGATCCACTGAAGCTTTCTTT.

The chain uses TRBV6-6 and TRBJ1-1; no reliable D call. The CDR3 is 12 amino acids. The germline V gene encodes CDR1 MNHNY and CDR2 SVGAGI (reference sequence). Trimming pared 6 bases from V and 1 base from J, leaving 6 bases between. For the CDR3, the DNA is TGTGCCAGCAGCCGACAGAACACTGAAGCTTTCTTT. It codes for CASSRQNTEAFF.

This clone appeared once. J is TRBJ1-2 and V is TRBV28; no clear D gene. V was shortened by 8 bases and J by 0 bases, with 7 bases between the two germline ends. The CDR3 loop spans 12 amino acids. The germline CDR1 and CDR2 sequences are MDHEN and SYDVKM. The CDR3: CASSTTNYGYTF. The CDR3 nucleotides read TGTGCCAGCTCGACTACTAACTATGGCTACACCTTC.

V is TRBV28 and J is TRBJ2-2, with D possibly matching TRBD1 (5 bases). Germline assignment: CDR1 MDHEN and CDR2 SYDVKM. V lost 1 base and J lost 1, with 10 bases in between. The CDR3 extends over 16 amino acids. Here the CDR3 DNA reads TGTGCCAGCAGTTTATTCCCAGGGATGAACACCGGGGAGCTGTTTTTT. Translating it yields CASSLFPGMNTGELFF.

The CDR3 nucleotides read TGTGCCAGCAGCCCACACAGGGGACTGAACACTGAAGCTTTCTTT. This codes for CASSPHRGLNTEAFF. This chain joins TRBV11-1 and TRBJ1-1, with 7 bases matching TRBD1. Trimming at V came to 5 bases and at J to 0 bases, leaving 6 bases not matched to a gene. The length of the CDR3 is 15 residues. Germline V lookup: CDR1 SGHAT, CDR2 FQDESV (reference sequence).

The CDR3 spells CASSLAGDRGPDTEAFF. Here the CDR3 DNA reads TGTGCCAGCAGCTTAGCAGGGGACAGGGGGCCCGACACTGAAGCTTTCTTT. The chain is built from TRBV7-9 and TRBJ1-1; TRBD1 matches at 12 bases. CDR1 is SEHNR and CDR2 is FQNEAQ in the germline V gene (reference sequence). V gave up 0 bases and J gave up 3 bases; unmatched junction bases: 5. This CDR3 region has 17 residues.

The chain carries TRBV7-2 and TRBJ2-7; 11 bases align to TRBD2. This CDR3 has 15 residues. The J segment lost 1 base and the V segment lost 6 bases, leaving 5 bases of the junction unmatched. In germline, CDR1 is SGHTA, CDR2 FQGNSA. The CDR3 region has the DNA TGTGCCAGCAGACCCGGGACTAGCGGTTCCTACGAGCAGTACTTC. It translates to CASRPGTSGSYEQYF.

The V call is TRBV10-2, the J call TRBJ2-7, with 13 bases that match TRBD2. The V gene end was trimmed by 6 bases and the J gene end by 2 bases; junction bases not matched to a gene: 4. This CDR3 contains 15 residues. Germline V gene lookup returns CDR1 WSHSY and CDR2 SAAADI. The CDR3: CASRGGLAGAYEQYF. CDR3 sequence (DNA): TGCGCCAGCAGGGGAGGACTAGCGGGAGCCTACGAGCAGTACTTC.

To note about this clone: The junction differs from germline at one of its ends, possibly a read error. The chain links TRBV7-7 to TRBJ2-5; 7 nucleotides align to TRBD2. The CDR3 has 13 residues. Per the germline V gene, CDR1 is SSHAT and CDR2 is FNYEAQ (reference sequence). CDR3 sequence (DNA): TGTGCTAGCAGCTTCGGCGGGAGAGAGACCCAGTACTTC. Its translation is CASSFGGRETQYF. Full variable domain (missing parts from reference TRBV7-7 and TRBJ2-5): GAGVSQSPRYKVTKRGQDVTLRCDPISSHATLYWYQQALGQGPEFLTYFNYEAQPDKSGLPSDRFSAERPEGSISTLTIQRTEQRDSAMYRCASSFGGRETQYFGPGTRLLVL.

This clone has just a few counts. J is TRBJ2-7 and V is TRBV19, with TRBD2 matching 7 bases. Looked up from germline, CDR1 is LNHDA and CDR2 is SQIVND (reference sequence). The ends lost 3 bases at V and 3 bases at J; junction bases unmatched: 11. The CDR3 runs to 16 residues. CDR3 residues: CASSIFFVAGLYEQYF. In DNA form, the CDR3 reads TGTGCCAGTAGTATTTTCTTCGTAGCGGGTCTCTACGAGCAGTACTTC.

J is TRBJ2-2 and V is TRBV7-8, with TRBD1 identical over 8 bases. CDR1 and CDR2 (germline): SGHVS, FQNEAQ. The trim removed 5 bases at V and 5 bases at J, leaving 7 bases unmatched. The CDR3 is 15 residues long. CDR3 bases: TGTGCCAGCAGCCGACAGGGGACCAAGACCGGGGAGCTGTTTTTT. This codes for CASSRQGTKTGELFF.

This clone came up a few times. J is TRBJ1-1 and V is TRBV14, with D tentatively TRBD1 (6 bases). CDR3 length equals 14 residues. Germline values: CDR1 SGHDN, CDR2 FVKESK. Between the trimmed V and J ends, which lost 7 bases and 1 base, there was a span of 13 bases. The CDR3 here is CASKPGTQNTEAFF. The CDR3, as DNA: TGTGCCAGCAAGCCCGGGACACAGAACACTGAAGCTTTCTTT. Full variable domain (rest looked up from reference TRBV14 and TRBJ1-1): EAGVTQFPSHSVIEKGQTVTLRCDPISGHDNLYWYRRVMGKEIKFLLHFVKESKQDESGMPNNRFLAERTGGTYSTLKVQPAELEDSGVYFCASKPGTQNTEAFFGQGTRLTVV.

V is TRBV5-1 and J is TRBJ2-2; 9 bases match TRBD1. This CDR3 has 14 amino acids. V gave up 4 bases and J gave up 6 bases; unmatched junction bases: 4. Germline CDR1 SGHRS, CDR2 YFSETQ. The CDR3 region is CASSRDREAGELFF. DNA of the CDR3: TGCGCCAGCAGCAGGGACAGGGAGGCCGGGGAGCTGTTTTTT.

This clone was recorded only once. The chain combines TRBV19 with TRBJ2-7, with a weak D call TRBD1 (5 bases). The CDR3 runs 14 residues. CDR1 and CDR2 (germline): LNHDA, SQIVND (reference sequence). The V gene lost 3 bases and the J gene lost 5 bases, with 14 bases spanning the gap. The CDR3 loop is CASSISLARDEQYF. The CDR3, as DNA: TGTGCCAGTAGTATCAGTCTTGCCAGGGACGAGCAGTACTTC.

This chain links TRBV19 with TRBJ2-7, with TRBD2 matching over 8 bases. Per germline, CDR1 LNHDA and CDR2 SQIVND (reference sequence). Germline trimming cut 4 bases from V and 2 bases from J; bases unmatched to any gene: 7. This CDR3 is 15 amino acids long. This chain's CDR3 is CASSKIAGITYEQYF. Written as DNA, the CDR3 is TGTGCCAGTAGTAAGATAGCGGGGATTACCTACGAGCAGTACTTC. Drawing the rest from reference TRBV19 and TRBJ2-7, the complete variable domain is DGGITQSPKYLFRKEGQNVTLSCEQNLNHDAMYWYRQDPGQGLRLIYYSQIVNDFQKGDIAEGYSVSREKKESFPLTVTSAQKNPTAFYLCASSKIAGITYEQYFGPGTRLTVT.

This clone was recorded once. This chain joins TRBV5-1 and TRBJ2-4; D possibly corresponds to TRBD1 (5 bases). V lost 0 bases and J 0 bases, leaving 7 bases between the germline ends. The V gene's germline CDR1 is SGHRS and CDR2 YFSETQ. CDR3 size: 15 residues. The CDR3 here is CASSLAGLAKNIQYF. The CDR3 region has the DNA TGCGCCAGCAGCTTGGCAGGGCTAGCCAAAAACATTCAGTACTTC.

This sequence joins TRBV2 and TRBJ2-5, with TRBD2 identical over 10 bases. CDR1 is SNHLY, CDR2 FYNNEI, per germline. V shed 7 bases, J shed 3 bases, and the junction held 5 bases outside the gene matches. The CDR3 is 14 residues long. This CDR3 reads CASTFLAGEETQYF. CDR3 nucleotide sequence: TGTGCCAGCACCTTTCTAGCGGGAGAAGAGACCCAGTACTTC.

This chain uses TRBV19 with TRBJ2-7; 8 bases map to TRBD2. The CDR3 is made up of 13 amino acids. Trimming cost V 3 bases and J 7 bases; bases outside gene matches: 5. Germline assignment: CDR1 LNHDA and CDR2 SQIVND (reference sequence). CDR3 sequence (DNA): TGTGCCAGTAGTATTATAGCGGGGAGAGAGCAGTACTTC. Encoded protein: CASSIIAGREQYF.

CDR3 protein: CASSLGREFYNEQFF. CDR3 nucleotide sequence: TGTGCCAGCAGCTTAGGCAGGGAATTTTACAATGAGCAGTTCTTC. The chain carries TRBV5-6 and TRBJ2-1; D perhaps matches TRBD1 (5 bases). Per germline, CDR1 SGHDT and CDR2 YYEEEE. With 2 bases removed from V and 4 bases from J, the gap between germline ends came to 13 bases. The CDR3 extends over 15 amino acids.

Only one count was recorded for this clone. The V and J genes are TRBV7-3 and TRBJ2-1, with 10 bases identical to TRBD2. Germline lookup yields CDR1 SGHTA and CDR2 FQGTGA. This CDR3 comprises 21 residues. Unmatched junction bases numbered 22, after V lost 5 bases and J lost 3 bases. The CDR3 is CASSTLPPSGSVFLNYNEQFF. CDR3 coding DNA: TGTGCCAGCAGCACGCTCCCTCCTAGCGGGAGTGTTTTCTTAAACTACAATGAGCAGTTCTTC.

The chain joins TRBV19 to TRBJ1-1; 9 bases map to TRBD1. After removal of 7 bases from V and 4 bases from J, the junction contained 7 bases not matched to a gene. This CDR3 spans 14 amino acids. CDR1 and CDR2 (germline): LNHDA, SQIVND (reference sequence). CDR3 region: CASTAGQGFTEAFF. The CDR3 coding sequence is TGTGCCAGTACAGCGGGACAGGGTTTCACTGAAGCTTTCTTT.

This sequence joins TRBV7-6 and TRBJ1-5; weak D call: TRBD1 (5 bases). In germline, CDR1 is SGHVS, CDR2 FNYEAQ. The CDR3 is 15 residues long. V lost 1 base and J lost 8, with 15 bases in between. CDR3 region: CASSLGTGGEEPQHF. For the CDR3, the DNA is TGTGCCAGCAGCTTAGGCACAGGTGGGGAAGAGCCCCAGCATTTT.

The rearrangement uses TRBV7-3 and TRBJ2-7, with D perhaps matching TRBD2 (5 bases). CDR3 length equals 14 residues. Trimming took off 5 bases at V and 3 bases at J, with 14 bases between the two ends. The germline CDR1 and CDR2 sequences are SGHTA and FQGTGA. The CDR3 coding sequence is TGTGCCAGCAGCACCGGGAAAGGAGGCTACGAGCAGTACTTC. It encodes CASSTGKGGYEQYF.

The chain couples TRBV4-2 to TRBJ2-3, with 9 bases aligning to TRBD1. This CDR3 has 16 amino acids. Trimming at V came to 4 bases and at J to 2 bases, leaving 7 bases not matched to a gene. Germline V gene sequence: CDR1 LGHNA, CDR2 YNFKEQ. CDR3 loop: CASSPLGQGFTDTQYF. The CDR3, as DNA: TGTGCCAGCAGCCCTCTGGGACAGGGCTTCACAGATACGCAGTATTTT.

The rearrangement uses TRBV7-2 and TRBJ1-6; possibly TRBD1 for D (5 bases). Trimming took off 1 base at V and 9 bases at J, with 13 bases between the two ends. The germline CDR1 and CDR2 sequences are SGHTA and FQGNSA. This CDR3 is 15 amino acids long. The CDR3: CASSLDHGGSSPLHF. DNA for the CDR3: TGTGCCAGCAGCTTAGACCATGGGGGGAGTTCACCCCTCCACTTT. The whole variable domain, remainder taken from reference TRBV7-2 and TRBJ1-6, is GAGVSQSPSNKVTEKGKDVELRCDPISGHTALYWYRQSLGQGLEFLIYFQGNSAPDKSGLPSDRFSAERTGGSVSTLTIQRTQQEDSAVYLCASSLDHGGSSPLHFGNGTRLTVT.

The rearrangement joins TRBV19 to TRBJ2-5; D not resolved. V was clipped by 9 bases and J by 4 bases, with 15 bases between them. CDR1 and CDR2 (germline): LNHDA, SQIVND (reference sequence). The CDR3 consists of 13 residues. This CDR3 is CASCQSGGETQYF. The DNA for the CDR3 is TGTGCCAGCTGCCAATCTGGCGGAGAGACCCAGTACTTC. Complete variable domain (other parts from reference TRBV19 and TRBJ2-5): DGGITQSPKYLFRKEGQNVTLSCEQNLNHDAMYWYRQDPGQGLRLIYYSQIVNDFQKGDIAEGYSVSREKKESFPLTVTSAQKNPTAFYLCASCQSGGETQYFGPGTRLLVL.

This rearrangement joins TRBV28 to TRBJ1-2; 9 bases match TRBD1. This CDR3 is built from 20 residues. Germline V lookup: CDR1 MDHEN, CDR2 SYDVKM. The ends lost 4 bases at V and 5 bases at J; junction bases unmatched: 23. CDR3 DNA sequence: TGTGCCAGCAGTTCTAGGCTCGGGACAGGGAGACCTATCAACCGTTATGGCTACACCTTC. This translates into CASSSRLGTGRPINRYGYTF.

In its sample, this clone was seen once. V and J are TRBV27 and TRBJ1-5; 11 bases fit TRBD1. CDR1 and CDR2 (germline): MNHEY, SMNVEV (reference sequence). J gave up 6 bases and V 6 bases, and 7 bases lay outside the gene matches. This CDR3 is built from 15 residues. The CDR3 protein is CASRAGDRGFQPQHF. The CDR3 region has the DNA TGTGCCAGCAGAGCCGGGGACAGGGGGTTTCAGCCCCAGCATTTT.

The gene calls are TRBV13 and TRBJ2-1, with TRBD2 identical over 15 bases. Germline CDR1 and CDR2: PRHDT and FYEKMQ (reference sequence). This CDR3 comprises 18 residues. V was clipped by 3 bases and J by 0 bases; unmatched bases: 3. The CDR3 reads CASSFRTSGRASYNEQFF. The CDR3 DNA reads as TGTGCCAGCAGCTTCCGGACTAGCGGGAGGGCCTCCTACAATGAGCAGTTCTTC.

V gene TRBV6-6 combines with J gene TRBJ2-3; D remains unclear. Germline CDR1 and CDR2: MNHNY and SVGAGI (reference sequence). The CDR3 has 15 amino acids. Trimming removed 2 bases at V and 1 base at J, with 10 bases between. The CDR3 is CASSYAELGTDTQYF. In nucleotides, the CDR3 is TGTGCCAGCAGTTACGCCGAGCTGGGCACAGATACGCAGTATTTT.

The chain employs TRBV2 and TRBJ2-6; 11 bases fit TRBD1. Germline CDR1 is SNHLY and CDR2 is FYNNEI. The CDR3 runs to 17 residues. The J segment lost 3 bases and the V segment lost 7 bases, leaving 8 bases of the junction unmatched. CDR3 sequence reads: CASNGGTGGGGANVLTF. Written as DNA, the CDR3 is TGTGCCAGCAACGGCGGGACAGGGGGTGGTGGGGCCAACGTCCTGACTTTC.

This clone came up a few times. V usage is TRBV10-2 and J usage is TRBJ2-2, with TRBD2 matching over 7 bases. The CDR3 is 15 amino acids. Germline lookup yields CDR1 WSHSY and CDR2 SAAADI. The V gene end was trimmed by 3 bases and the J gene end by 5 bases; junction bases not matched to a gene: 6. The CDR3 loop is CASSEGAGRTGELFF. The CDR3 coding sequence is TGCGCCAGCAGTGAAGGAGCGGGAAGGACCGGGGAGCTGTTTTTT.